These T cell receptor beta chains were read from a single sample in a study of identical twins. Via MiXCR, TCRdb re-called the 5' RACE reads, giving one row per CDR3 protein. Of hundreds of thousands of distinct CDR3 sequences listed, just over 7% are singletons. These sequences were also reported in another study, on yellow fever vaccine responses in identical twins.

Sequences were obtained from PBMCs. The receptors were gathered from a woman younger than 35 in good health. Each CDR3 is given with its conserved first and last residue. A D gene is named only where the DNA matches it firmly. Size tells how often a clone was seen (once, few, many) or the class of an expanded clone, and some rows leave it out.

>TRBD2|TRBJ2-1|many|TRBV5-5
TGTGCCAGCAGCTCCGGATTAGCGGGAGGCTACAATGAGCAGTTCTTC
CASSSGLAGGYNEQFF
>NA|TRBJ2-5|many|TRBV21-1
TGTGCCAGCAGCGCCCAATTTGGGGTACGACAAGAGACCCAGTACTTC
CASSAQFGVRQETQYF
>NA|TRBJ2-1|few|TRBV20-1
TGCAGTGCTAGAGACCAGGACCGCAATGAGCAGTTCTTC
CSARDQDRNEQFF
>NA|TRBJ2-7|many|TRBV20-1
TGCAGTGCTAGGCTCAACTACGAGCAGTACTTC
CSARLNYEQYF
>NA|TRBJ2-3|few|TRBV24-1
TGTGCCACCAGTGATTTATGGGCAGGGACGCAGTATTTT
CATSDLWAGTQYF
>NA|TRBJ2-5|NA|TRBV4-2
TGTGCCAGCAGCCAAAGTTTCCGGGGGGCCTTCCAAGAGACCCAGTACTTC
CASSQSFRGAFQETQYF
>NA|TRBJ2-1|many|TRBV4-1
TGCGCCGTTGGGGACTTTTCCAATGAGCAGTTCTTC
CAVGDFSNEQFF
>TRBD1|TRBJ1-2|NA|TRBV2
TGTGCCAGCAGTGAAGGGACAGGGGTTTTCGACTATGGCTACACCTTC
CASSEGTGVFDYGYTF
>NA|TRBJ1-1|NA|TRBV5-5
TGTGCCAGCAGCTTGGGGGTGAGGGGCACTGAAGCTTTCTTT
CASSLGVRGTEAFF
>NA|TRBJ1-3|NA|TRBV27
TGTGCCAGCAGTCGAGGTGGCCCTGGAAACACCATATATTTT
CASSRGGPGNTIYF
>NA|TRBJ2-5|few|TRBV18
TGTGCCAGCTCACCAACCCCGGATAGGTCGGTGGAGACCCAGTACTTC
CASSPTPDRSVETQYF
>NA|TRBJ1-1|NA|TRBV4-1
TGCGCCAGCAGCCCAGGGCGGGCGGGCACTGAAGCTTTCTTT
CASSPGRAGTEAFF
>NA|TRBJ2-4|many|TRBV10-2
TGCGCCAGCAGGTGGGAAGGAGAAAACATTCAGTACTTC
CASRWEGENIQYF
>NA|TRBJ2-5|many|TRBV20-1
TGCAGTGCTAGGGCGGGAGAGACCCAGTACTTC
CSARAGETQYF
>TRBD2|TRBJ2-3|many|TRBV10-2
TGCGCCAGCAGGGGTAGCGGGGCTAGCACAGATACGCAGTATTTT
CASRGSGASTDTQYF
>NA|TRBJ2-3|many|TRBV3-1
TGTGCCAGCAGCCTAAGAAGGAGACGCCGCTCAGGCACAGATACGCAGTATTTT
CASSLRRRRRSGTDTQYF
>NA|TRBJ2-1|NA|TRBV6-2/TRBV6-3
TGTGCCAGCAACAGACCTGACAGTCTCAACCGGGCCAATGAGCAGTTCTTC
CASNRPDSLNRANEQFF